This T cell receptor (beta chain) originates from a study of T cell responses to AZD1222 COVID-19 vaccine. Unmatched junction bases numbered 4, after V lost 1 base and J lost 1 base. Germline lookup yields CDR1 SGHAT and CDR2 FQNNGV. This CDR3 region has 17 residues. Some clones are missing from TCRdb's copy, which holds only in-frame ones; the method was immunoSEQ multiplex PCR. The table records 57,000 or so clones, approximately 80% of them present only once. The chain joins TRBV11-2 to TRBJ1-5; 10 bases are shared with TRBD1. The sequenced sample was peripheral blood, obtained on day 0 of AZD1222 vaccination. This TCR derives from an adult in good health. The CDR3 sequence: CASSLGAGQGSNQPQHF. CDR3 nucleotide sequence: TGTGCCAGCAGCTTAGGAGCGGGACAGGGGAGCAATCAGCCCCAGCATTTT.